A single sample is the source of the 2 T cell receptor beta chains below, sequenced in a study of T cell changes during pregnancy in multiple sclerosis. This table comes from immunoSEQ multiplex PCR, and its TCRdb copy is limited to in-frame clones, with some not included. The sample has under 35,000 clones; about 90% are singletons. The sequences come from CD4+ T cells from peripheral blood mononuclear cells, collected in the third trimester of pregnancy. Receptor source: a female donor in good health, enrolled as a control in a pregnancy study.

The V and J genes are TRBV11-2 and TRBJ2-1, with 9 bases lining up with TRBD1. The V gene end was trimmed by 2 bases and the J gene end by 10 bases; junction bases not matched to a gene: 6. CDR1 and CDR2 (germline): SGHAT, FQNNGV. CDR3 length: 14 residues. The CDR3 DNA reads as TGTGCCAGCAGCTTAAACGGACAGGGGCCCGAGCAGTTCTTC. It codes for CASSLNGQGPEQFF.

The chain couples TRBV7-2 to TRBJ2-7; D unclear. The CDR3 has 13 residues. With 3 bases removed from V and 5 bases from J, the gap between germline ends came to 11 bases. Looked up from germline, CDR1 is SGHTA and CDR2 is FQGNSA. The DNA for the CDR3 is TGTGCCAGCAGCTTTCTCACTCTTGACGAGCAGTACTTC. Residues: CASSFLTLDEQYF.